Shown below are 21 T cell receptor beta chains from a single sample sequenced in a study of blood T cell repertoires in COVID-19. Clones were sequenced by immunoSEQ multiplex PCR, and TCRdb holds only the in-frame ones, with some missing. The sample holds roughly 67,000 clones, about 82% seen once. Sequences were obtained from peripheral blood. Receptors originate from a man aged 45-65 years with acute or convalescent COVID-19.

The chain carries TRBV9 and TRBJ2-2, with TRBD2 as a possible D gene (5 bases). CDR3 length: 16 residues. The germline CDR1 and CDR2 sequences are SGDLS and YYNGEE. Between the trimmed V and J ends, which lost 4 bases and 0 bases, there was a span of 13 bases. The CDR3 is CASSPKRTPNTGELFF. The CDR3 nucleotides read TGTGCCAGCAGCCCCAAGAGGACTCCGAACACCGGGGAGCTGTTTTTT. The full variable domain, its missing parts supplied by reference TRBV9 and TRBJ2-2, is DSGVTQTPKHLITATGQRVTLRCSPRSGDLSVYWYQQSLDQGLQFLIQYYNGEERAKGNILERFSAQQFPDLHSELNLSSLELGDSALYFCASSPKRTPNTGELFFGEGSRLTVL.

This clone was seen only once. V is TRBV28 and J is TRBJ1-1, with no clear D. The CDR3 spans 13 residues. The germline gives CDR1 MDHEN, CDR2 SYDVKM. The germline V and J ends were trimmed by 5 bases and 11 bases, with 18 bases remaining between them. For the CDR3, the DNA is TGTGCCAGCAGTGTTTTGGGAGGGAGTCGGGCTTTCTTT. Translation gives CASSVLGGSRAFF.

The chain carries TRBV5-6 and TRBJ1-5, with 7 bases matching TRBD1. The trim removed 5 bases at V and 0 bases at J, leaving 5 bases unmatched. The V gene's germline CDR1 is SGHDT and CDR2 YYEEEE. CDR3 length: 15 amino acids. This CDR3 is CASSLTGYSNQPQHF. Here the CDR3 DNA reads TGTGCCAGCAGTCTGACAGGGTATAGCAATCAGCCCCAGCATTTT.

This clone has just one count. V and J are TRBV5-1 and TRBJ2-7, with 9 bases that match TRBD1. The CDR3 loop spans 14 amino acids. The J segment lost 2 bases and the V segment lost 5 bases, leaving 5 bases of the junction unmatched. From germline, CDR1 is SGHRS and CDR2 YFSETQ. The CDR3 region has the DNA TGCGCCAGCAGAGGGGACAGGGTAACCTACGAGCAGTACTTC. It specifies CASRGDRVTYEQYF.

This clone was counted once. The chain employs TRBV9 and TRBJ2-1, with a tentative D call TRBD2 (5 bases). The germline V gene has CDR1 SGDLS and CDR2 YYNGEE. The CDR3 extends over 14 amino acids. V was pared by 0 bases and J by 10 bases, with 14 bases between. CDR3 DNA: TGTGCCAGCAGCGTAGTCGGGCCGGAGCGGGAGCAGTTCTTC. This sequence encodes CASSVVGPEREQFF.

This chain connects TRBV9 to TRBJ2-3; TRBD1 is a possible D gene (6 bases). Trimming took 3 bases from V and 4 from J, leaving 15 bases between them. This CDR3 is built from 15 residues. In germline, CDR1 is SGDLS, CDR2 YYNGEE. For the CDR3, the DNA is TGTGCCAGCAGCGCTCGATGGAGGACAGCAGATACGCAGTATTTT. Its protein is CASSARWRTADTQYF.

The chain carries TRBV12-3 or TRBV12-4 and TRBJ2-3, with 7 positions matching TRBD2. CDR3 length: 13 residues. Losses at the gene ends were 1 base for V and 6 bases for J; bases not matched to a gene: 1. CDR3 in amino acids: CASSLGRGDTQYF. The CDR3 bases are TGTGCCAGCAGTTTAGGGCGGGGGGATACGCAGTATTTT.

This chain joins TRBV5-6 and TRBJ2-7, with 9 bases lining up with TRBD2. With 3 bases clipped from V and 2 bases from J, the junction kept 3 bases outside the gene matches. This CDR3 contains 14 residues. Germline-derived CDR1 and CDR2 are SGHDT and YYEEEE. CDR3 sequence reads: CASSWTSATYEQYF. In DNA, the CDR3 is TGTGCCAGCAGCTGGACTAGCGCAACCTACGAGCAGTACTTC.

The chain employs TRBV7-9 and TRBJ1-6, with 7 bases aligning to TRBD1. Germline V lookup: CDR1 SEHNR, CDR2 FQNEAQ (reference sequence). V trimming: 8 bases; J trimming: 7 bases; junction bases outside the gene matches: 8. The CDR3 loop spans 14 amino acids. The CDR3: CASAPGTANSPLHF. CDR3 DNA sequence: TGTGCCAGCGCCCCAGGGACAGCCAATTCACCCCTCCACTTT.

The rearrangement links TRBV7-8 to TRBJ2-7, with 10 positions matching TRBD1. J lost 3 bases, V lost 5 bases, and 7 bases had no gene match. Germline V gene data show CDR1 as SGHVS and CDR2 as FQNEAQ. This CDR3 is 15 amino acids long. The CDR3 protein is CASSGARDRGYEQYF. CDR3 coding DNA: TGTGCCAGCAGCGGTGCCCGGGACAGGGGCTACGAGCAGTACTTC.

In its sample, this clone was seen once. V gene TRBV10-3 combines with J gene TRBJ1-2, with 8 bases lining up with TRBD1. Germline CDR1 ENHRY, CDR2 SYGVKD. This CDR3 contains 17 residues. Trimming took 6 bases from V and 2 from J; bases not matched to a gene: 14. Here the CDR3 reads CAIRLGTGLSLNYGYTF. The CDR3 coding sequence is TGTGCCATCAGGTTAGGGACAGGCCTGTCCCTCAACTATGGCTACACCTTC.

The chain carries TRBV11-2 and TRBJ2-1; the match to TRBD2 covers 14 bases. This CDR3 comprises 18 residues. Trimming cost V 5 bases and J 7 bases; bases outside gene matches: 13. The V gene's germline CDR1 is SGHAT and CDR2 FQNNGV. Here the CDR3 reads CASSQTSGRAGGLNEQFF. The CDR3 bases are TGTGCCAGCAGCCAGACTAGCGGGAGGGCGGGGGGTTTGAATGAGCAGTTCTTC.

This clone was detected only once. The V call is TRBV6-5, the J call TRBJ2-7; 7 bases are shared with TRBD1. The CDR3 length is 14 residues. The junction had 4 bases not matched to a gene; V was cut back by 5 bases and J by 0 bases. Germline CDR1 MNHEY, CDR2 SVGAGI. The CDR3 is CASSPGQPSYEQYF. As DNA, the CDR3 is TGTGCCAGCAGTCCGGGACAGCCCTCCTACGAGCAGTACTTC.

This clone appeared a single time. V gene TRBV5-4 combines with J gene TRBJ2-2; a possible D gene is TRBD1 (6 bases). The CDR3 is 15 residues long. The V end lost 3 bases, the J end lost 7 bases, and 16 bases lay between the germline ends. CDR1 SGHNT and CDR2 YYREEE come from the germline V gene (reference sequence). The CDR3 spells CASSSKQGKVGELFF. The CDR3 DNA is TGTGCCAGCAGCTCCAAACAGGGAAAGGTCGGGGAGCTGTTTTTT.

The V gene is TRBV7-2, the J gene TRBJ1-1; D ambiguous. The germline CDR1 and CDR2 sequences are SGHTA and FQGNSA. The CDR3 is made up of 13 amino acids. Trimming took off 4 bases at V and 1 base at J, with 7 bases between the two ends. The CDR3 DNA follows: TGTGCCAGCAGCTCGCAGCGGAACACTGAAGCTTTCTTT. It yields the protein CASSSQRNTEAFF.

The chain has TRBV3-1 (or the pseudogene TRBV3-2) and TRBJ2-7; D is unclear. Trimming took off 4 bases at V and 2 bases at J, with 6 bases between the two ends. The germline V gene has CDR1 LGHDT and CDR2 YNNKEL (reference sequence). There are 12 residues in the CDR3. The CDR3 sequence is CASSPGPYEQYF. The CDR3 region has the DNA TGTGCCAGCAGCCCAGGCCCCTACGAGCAGTACTTC.

CDR3 DNA: TGTGCCAGTAGTTCCCCCCGTGTTGGGCGCGTCAGGGGACGAGGCTATGGCTACACCTTC. This codes for CASSSPRVGRVRGRGYGYTF. This chain uses TRBV19 with TRBJ1-2; TRBD1 is a possible D gene (6 bases). The CDR3 totals 20 residues. The ends were cut back, 5 bases at V and 4 bases at J, with 32 bases in the middle. CDR1 is LNHDA and CDR2 is SQIVND in the germline V gene (reference sequence).

In the case of this clone: Other nucleotide sequences in the sample specify the same CDR3. This chain uses TRBV30 with TRBJ1-5; 7 positions agree with TRBD1. In germline, CDR1 is GTSNPN, CDR2 SVGIG (reference sequence). This CDR3 region has 14 residues. Trimming took 3 bases from V and 3 from J; bases not matched to a gene: 5. This CDR3 is CAWSQGQFNQPQHF. Here the CDR3 DNA reads TGTGCCTGGAGCCAGGGACAGTTCAATCAGCCCCAGCATTTT.

The chain has TRBV3-1 (or the pseudogene TRBV3-2) and TRBJ1-2; 12 positions agree with TRBD1. Per the germline V gene, CDR1 is LGHDT and CDR2 is YNNKEL (reference sequence). The length of the CDR3 is 15 residues. With 1 base clipped from V and 6 bases from J, the junction kept 3 bases outside the gene matches. The CDR3 reads CASSQGGTGGNGYTF. CDR3 nucleotide sequence: TGTGCCAGCAGCCAAGGTGGGACAGGGGGCAATGGCTACACCTTC.

The chain uses TRBV6-1 and TRBJ1-4; 8 positions agree with TRBD1. The trim removed 2 bases at V and 9 bases at J, leaving 5 bases unmatched. CDR1 and CDR2 from the germline V gene are MNHNS and SASEGT. This CDR3 contains 14 residues. CDR3 sequence reads: CASSETGGLKKLFF. CDR3 DNA: TGTGCCAGCAGTGAAACAGGGGGTTTAAAAAAACTGTTTTTT.

The chain carries TRBV4-2 and TRBJ1-1, with 7 bases fitting TRBD1. CDR3 size: 14 residues. CDR1 is LGHNA and CDR2 is YNFKEQ in the germline V gene. J was trimmed by 5 bases and V by 0 bases; bases with no gene match: 3. The CDR3 protein is CASSQEHRGTEAFF. The CDR3, as DNA: TGTGCCAGCAGCCAAGAGCACAGGGGAACTGAAGCTTTCTTT.